What follows is one T cell receptor beta chain and its context. This clone is identified as medium-sized (0.01 to 0.1%). Its antigen is not yet known. There are no base qualities to consult, and no much larger clone falls within one base. The immunoSEQ hsTCRB v3.0 assay was used at survey level resolution to sequence the TRB variable region. The targeted TRB sequencing depth was roughly 40,000-55,000 T-cell genomes per sample. An Illumina MiSeq with a v3 150-cycle kit was used to sequence the pooled TRB libraries. On the study's bioinformatics: Repertoire analysis was run in R within a reproducible Nextflow workflow that covered QC, data transformation and analysis. LymphoSeq2, an R package for AIRR-Seq data exploration, was used to implement custom analyses. A handful of samples yielding fewer than 5000 total TRB sequences were excluded, leaving 188 analyzed HIV repertoires. Of the roughly 190 retained HIV repertoires, over 55 were collected before and roughly 130 after ART initiation. Each repertoire was downsampled to 5000 TRB nucleotide sequences, and summary statistics were averaged across 100 downsampling iterations. TRB sequences were retained for analysis only if CDR3 regions of at least seven amino acids were present. A Shannon entropy-derived clonality score and the Gini coefficient were used to measure diversity. In repertoire networks, the top 5000 CDR3 amino acid sequences were linked whenever an edit distance of one separated two sequences. Antigen specificity groups and MHC restriction were predicted for TRB CDR3 amino acid sequences with GLIPH2. Known CMV, EBV, HIV or tissue antigen associations were flagged by matching CDR3 amino acid sequences against VDJdb and McPAS-TCR. Pre-ART, post-ART and control groups were compared with Wilcoxon signed-rank tests and Holm-Bonferroni correction. Here the immuneACCESS table is served through TCRdb, limited to in-frame sequences with V and J called. Missing clones are a known gap in these copies; in checked studies unresolved V genes cover under half, and the rest lacks a known reason. From that table come the V and J calls and clone size; the DNA was used to work out D and trimming. The sample records under 50,000 clones, about 88% of which are singletons. The top ten constitute 3.9% of the sample.

This entry comes from a study of long-term antiretroviral therapy in people with HIV (dated by TCRdb to between 2021 and 2022). Background on the whole study: The earliest samples were collected about a decade before the 2015 WHO recommendation for immediate ART, when ART was typically delayed until CD4 counts fell. A total of roughly 180 cryopreserved PBMC samples were contributed to the cohort by 30 adults with confirmed HIV infection, with samples collected serially over a mean of around 6 years (range 1-12). No cross-contamination during QIAcube processing was shown when test extractions of a monoclonal T-cell line were performed alongside about 30 polyclonal samples. This retrospective serial study examined whether starting ART and sustained HIV suppression were associated with changes in the composition and diversity of the TRB repertoire in peripheral blood. About 40% of the 30 participants with HIV were female. The paper's findings and limits, for the study overall: The samples span the years 2004 to 2017, and the ART regimens used may be less effective than current regimens. Because pre-ART samples had limited cell numbers, profiling was done on unsorted PBMC rather than on sorted CD4+ and CD8+ T cells. Expanded TRB clones identified before ART initiation dominated the repertoire across all time points, though the dominance fluctuated and decreased in many PLHIV after ART. CDR3 length ranges in HIV repertoires were narrower than in controls, and network structure suggested an antigen-experienced repertoire with only a slight naive shift after ART. ART initiation was associated with a significant increase in TRB diversity, but diversity stayed significantly below transplant donor controls even after long-term ART. Inferences about post-ART repertoire changes are limited because no data were available on ART adherence, viral resistance or therapy changes. Because PBMC availability was limited, only the TCR beta chain was sequenced, with no alpha chain pairing.

V is pruned by 6 bases and J by 8 bases, leaving 6 bases of the junction without a gene match. CDR1 and CDR2 were assigned from the germline V gene (reference sequence) as SEHNR and FQNEAQ. The CDR3 starts with the cysteine, ends with the phenylalanine, and has 14 residues. Of all the DNA, just the CDR3 is kept, 42 bases in frame from base 1. Inclusion was restricted to participants for whom at least one PBMC sample before ART initiation and at least two post-ART samples were available. Every participant with HIV received treatment in the United States of America. Before DNA extraction, cryopreserved samples of about 0.95-11 million PBMC were thawed and then washed. At the time of the earliest PBMC sample for each participant with HIV, ages ranged from roughly 20 to 60 years. PBMC samples from each participant spanned 1-4 timepoints before ART initiation and 2-8 timepoints after ART initiation, with a median of 7 samples. Serial HIV viral load, CD4+ T-cell count, ART history and demographic data were obtained for every participant. Using a Qiagen kit on a QIAcube, genomic DNA was extracted from unsorted PBMC, with samples processed in batches of 12.

This material consisted of unsorted PBMCs, taken just before starting antiretroviral therapy. This TCR was sampled from a young woman with HIV. The sequence is built from TRBV7-9 and TRBJ2-1; the central 11 bases match TRBD2. The CDR3 region reads CASSTSGSVYEQFF. DNA sequence: TGTGCCAGCAGTACTAGCGGGAGTGTCTATGAGCAGTTCTTC. The full variable domain, completed from the reference TRBV7-9 and TRBJ2-1 proteins outside the CDR3, reads DTGVSQNPRHKITKRGQNVTFRCDPISEHNRLYWYRQTLGQGPEFLTYFQNEAQLEKSRLLSDRFSAERPKGSFSTLEIQRTEQGDSAMYLCASSTSGSVYEQFFGPGTRLTVL.